This TCR beta chain was identified during a study of cytomegalovirus exposure and HLA in healthy donors. Researchers ran the PCR with 60 Vbeta and 13 Jbeta primers. Method: immunoSEQ multiplex PCR; TCRdb's copy keeps in-frame clones and lacks some. The sample includes under 150,000 clones, roughly 79% of them seen just once. As for the donors, each was a healthy bone marrow donor. Germline V lookup: CDR1 MNHNS, CDR2 SASEGT. V gave up 7 bases and J gave up 3 bases; unmatched junction bases: 9. The CDR3 length is 14 residues. Whole-study results and caveats: The authors enumerated over 150 TCR beta chains as linked to cytomegalovirus. One variant, a missense change in DCLRE1C, was linked in a later analysis to TCR beta V- and J-gene trimming.

Details on this clone: Antigen unknown.

The chain is built from TRBV6-1 and TRBJ2-7, with TRBD1 identical over 7 bases. Material for sequencing was PBMCs. This clonotype was sampled from a woman aged 25 to 39 in good health and CMV-seronegative. The chain's CDR3 is CASIDRAKSYEQYF. CDR3 DNA: TGTGCCAGCATCGACAGGGCAAAAAGCTACGAGCAGTACTTC.